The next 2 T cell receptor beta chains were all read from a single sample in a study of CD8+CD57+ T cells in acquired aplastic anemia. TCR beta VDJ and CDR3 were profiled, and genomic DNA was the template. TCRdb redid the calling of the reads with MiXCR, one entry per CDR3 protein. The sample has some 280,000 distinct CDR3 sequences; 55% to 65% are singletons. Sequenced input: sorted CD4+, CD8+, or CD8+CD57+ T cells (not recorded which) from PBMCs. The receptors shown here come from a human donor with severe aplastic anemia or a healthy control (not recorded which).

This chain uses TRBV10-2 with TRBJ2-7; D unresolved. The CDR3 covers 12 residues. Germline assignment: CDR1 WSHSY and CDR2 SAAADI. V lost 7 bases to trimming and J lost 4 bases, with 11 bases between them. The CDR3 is CASKHRPYEQYV. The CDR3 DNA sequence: TGCGCCAGCAAACATAGGCCTTACGAGCAGTACGTC.

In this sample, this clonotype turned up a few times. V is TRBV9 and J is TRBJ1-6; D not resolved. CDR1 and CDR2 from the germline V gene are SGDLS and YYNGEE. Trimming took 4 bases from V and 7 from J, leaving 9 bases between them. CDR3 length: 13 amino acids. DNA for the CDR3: TGTGCCAGCAGCTCTCACCCGAATTCACCCCTCCACTTT. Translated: CASSSHPNSPLHF.